This T cell receptor (beta chain) emerged from a study of monozygotic twins with inflammatory bowel disease. General observations from the study: The study found lower TCRbeta diversity (inverse Simpson) in IBD patients than in healthy co-twins. Limited statistical power may explain no repertoire similarity difference between concordant and discordant twins.

Generation of cDNA took place in eight separate reactions per sample. A 6-nucleotide sample barcode was carried by the UMIs, which template switching added. After re-calling the 5' RACE reads, TCRdb lists one entry per CDR3 protein, DNA absent. The sample has approximately 400,000 distinct CDR3 sequences, and its top ten clones hold more than 2%. There are 12 residues in the CDR3. Concerning this clonotype: Its antigen is still unknown.

This receptor was taken from a human donor with ulcerative colitis or Crohn's disease, or a healthy co-twin of an affected twin (not recorded which). The source material was blood. This rearrangement joins TRBV12-3 or TRBV12-4 to TRBJ2-3. The CDR3 loop reads CASSFDTDTQYF.